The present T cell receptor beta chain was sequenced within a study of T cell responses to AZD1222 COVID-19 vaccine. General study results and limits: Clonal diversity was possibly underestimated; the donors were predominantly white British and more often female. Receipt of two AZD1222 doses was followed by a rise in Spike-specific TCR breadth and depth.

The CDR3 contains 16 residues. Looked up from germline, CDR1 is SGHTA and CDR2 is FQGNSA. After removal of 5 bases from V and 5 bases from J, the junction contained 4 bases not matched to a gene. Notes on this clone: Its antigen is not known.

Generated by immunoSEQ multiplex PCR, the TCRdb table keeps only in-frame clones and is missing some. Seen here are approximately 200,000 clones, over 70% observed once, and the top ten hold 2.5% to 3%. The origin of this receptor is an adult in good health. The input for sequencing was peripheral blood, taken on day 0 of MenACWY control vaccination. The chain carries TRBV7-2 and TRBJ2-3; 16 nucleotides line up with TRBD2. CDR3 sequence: CASSPGLAGGEDTQYF. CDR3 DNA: TGTGCCAGCAGCCCGGGACTAGCGGGAGGGGAAGATACGCAGTATTTT.